These 14 T cell receptor beta chains were all obtained from the same sample, sequenced in a study of blood T cells in healthy people across ages. Next came a second PCR, run for about 6 to 12 cycles, which used a sample-barcoded 5' primer along with a J-beta primer mix. In TCRdb, the 5' RACE reads were re-called with MiXCR into one record per CDR3 protein. This table has about 620,000 distinct CDR3 sequences, more than 45% appearing once. Material: blood. These receptors all stem from a woman of 80 years or more in good health.

The table lists this clonotype with a few counts. The chain carries TRBV6-5 and TRBJ2-7; tentatively, D is TRBD1 (5 bases). The V gene's germline CDR1 is MNHEY and CDR2 SVGAGI. The V end was cut by 5 bases, the J end by 1 base, with 12 bases between. The CDR3 sequence is 14 residues long. The CDR3 bases are TGTGCCAGCAGTGTGGGGCATGGGTCCTACGAGCAGTACTTC. It specifies CASSVGHGSYEQYF.

Points on this clonotype: A much larger clone lies a single base off, so this may be a read error. The chain recombines TRBV4-2 with TRBJ2-1, with 8 bases lining up with TRBD2. CDR1 is LGHNA and CDR2 is YNFKEQ in the germline V gene. The CDR3 totals 15 residues. V trimming: 4 bases; J trimming: 6 bases; junction bases outside the gene matches: 8. The CDR3 is CASSPDAGTSNEQFF. In nucleotides, the CDR3 is TGTGCCAGCAGCCCCGACGCCGGGACTAGCAATGAGCAGTTCTTC.

This clonotype showed up many times. The rearrangement links TRBV6-2 or TRBV6-3 to TRBJ2-3, with TRBD2 matching 13 bases. CDR1 MNHEY and CDR2 SVGEGT come from the germline V gene. CDR3 size: 16 residues. Trimming at V came to 5 bases and at J to 4 bases, leaving 6 bases not matched to a gene. The CDR3 coding sequence is TGTGCCAGCAGTCCAAGACTAGCGGGAGGAGCAGATACGCAGTATTTT. It is translated as CASSPRLAGGADTQYF.

This clonotype was counted many times. J is TRBJ2-3 and V is TRBV11-2; D possibly corresponds to TRBD2 (6 bases). The germline V and J ends were trimmed by 1 base and 3 bases, with 14 bases remaining between them. The length of the CDR3 is 16 residues. Per the germline V gene, CDR1 is SGHAT and CDR2 is FQNNGV. CDR3 sequence: CASSLVLQRATDTQYF. The CDR3 DNA follows: TGTGCCAGCAGCTTAGTCTTGCAGCGGGCGACAGATACGCAGTATTTT.

The chain couples TRBV5-1 to TRBJ2-1; maybe TRBD1 (6 bases). There are 12 residues in the CDR3. Between the trimmed V and J ends, which lost 5 bases and 10 bases, there was a span of 13 bases. Germline V gene data show CDR1 as SGHRS and CDR2 as YFSETQ. CDR3 loop: CASSRGSEEQFF. The CDR3 DNA reads as TGCGCCAGCAGTAGGGGGTCCGAAGAGCAGTTCTTC. The full variable domain, completed using reference TRBV5-1 and TRBJ2-1, is KAGVTQTPRYLIKTRGQQVTLSCSPISGHRSVSWYQQTPGQGLQFLFEYFSETQRNKGNFPGRFSGRQFSNSRSEMNVSTLELGDSALYLCASSRGSEEQFFGPGTRLTVL.

J is TRBJ1-3 and V is TRBV5-1; 7 bases map to TRBD1. The J segment lost 4 bases and the V segment lost 4 bases, leaving 11 bases of the junction unmatched. The V gene's germline CDR1 is SGHRS and CDR2 YFSETQ. The CDR3 runs to 16 residues. Written as DNA, the CDR3 is TGCGCCAGCAGCCAGATGAGACAGGGATCCGGAAACACCATATATTTT. This codes for CASSQMRQGSGNTIYF.

The chain joins TRBV6-6 to TRBJ2-2; D possibly corresponds to TRBD1 (5 bases). Trimming removed 5 bases from V and 7 bases from J, with 14 bases in between. The germline V gene has CDR1 MNHNY and CDR2 SVGAGI (reference sequence). CDR3 size: 14 residues. This chain's CDR3 is CASSDVQGSGELFF. DNA for the CDR3: TGTGCCAGCAGTGACGTTCAGGGAAGCGGGGAGCTGTTTTTT.

This clonotype was picked up a small number of times. The rearrangement joins TRBV5-1 to TRBJ1-1; possible D gene TRBD1, 6 bases. Germline CDR1 and CDR2: SGHRS and YFSETQ. Trimming took 2 bases from V and 3 from J, leaving 11 bases between them. The CDR3 has 14 residues. CDR3 nucleotides: TGCGCCAGCAGCTTAAGACAGGCGGACACTGAAGCTTTCTTT. Translated: CASSLRQADTEAFF.

A note on this clonotype: At one of its ends the junction is not consistent with the germline gene, which may arise from a read error. The chain employs TRBV20-1 and TRBJ2-5, with 10 bases fitting TRBD2. The CDR3 extends over 17 amino acids. Germline CDR1 and CDR2: DFQATT and SNEGSKA (reference sequence). The DNA for the CDR3 is TGCGGTGCCTTAACCCGACTAGCGGGTAGCTCTTACAATGAGCAGTACTTC. Encoded protein: CGALTRLAGSSYNEQYF.

The V call is TRBV27, the J call TRBJ2-3; D is undetermined. This CDR3 has 16 amino acids. In germline, CDR1 is MNHEY, CDR2 SMNVEV (reference sequence). Trimming removed 6 bases from V and 0 bases from J, with 16 bases in between. This CDR3 reads CASSSLFGVSTDTQYF. The CDR3 DNA reads TGTGCCAGCAGCTCGCTTTTTGGGGTTAGCACAGATACGCAGTATTTT.

The chain carries TRBV7-2 and TRBJ2-1; perhaps TRBD1 as D (5 bases). CDR1 and CDR2 from the germline V gene are SGHTA and FQGNSA. V lost 5 bases to trimming and J lost 5 bases, with 10 bases between them. CDR3 length equals 13 residues. CDR3 coding DNA: TGTGCCAGCAGCCATGACAGAGACAATGAGCAGTTCTTC. Its protein is CASSHDRDNEQFF.

The rearrangement links TRBV7-3 to TRBJ2-1, with D unclear. The CDR3 is 12 amino acids. Germline CDR1 reads SGHTA; CDR2 reads FQGTGA. V dropped 5 bases and J dropped 8 bases, with 10 bases sitting between them. CDR3 in amino acids: CASSAQFDEQFF. CDR3 DNA: TGTGCCAGCAGCGCACAGTTCGATGAGCAGTTCTTC.

The chain joins TRBV27 to TRBJ2-5, with D perhaps TRBD1 (6 bases). The CDR3 has 15 residues. Germline assignment: CDR1 MNHEY and CDR2 SMNVEV (reference sequence). V was trimmed by 4 bases and J by 2 bases, leaving 14 bases between them. CDR3 loop: CASSYWSTGQETQYF. The CDR3 DNA reads as TGTGCCAGCAGTTATTGGTCTACAGGGCAAGAGACCCAGTACTTC.

This clonotype was observed a handful of times. This rearrangement joins TRBV20-1 to TRBJ2-5, with TRBD2 matching over 11 bases. The V and J ends lost 4 bases and 5 bases, in that order; junction bases with no gene match: 6. The V gene's germline CDR1 is DFQATT and CDR2 SNEGSKA (reference sequence). CDR3 length equals 14 residues. The CDR3 bases are TGCAGTGCTACCACTAGCGGGAGCAGGGAGACCCAGTACTTC. Translation: CSATTSGSRETQYF.